Listed below are T cell receptor beta chains from one sample, sequenced in a study of T cells in Graves' hyperthyroidism and ophthalmopathy. TCRdb independently ran MiXCR on the multiplex PCR reads; one entry per CDR3 protein. The table has about 34,000 distinct CDR3 sequences, around 52% seen once. The sequenced material came from blood. These receptors were obtained from a woman aged 35 to 49 with Graves' ophthalmopathy. Both conserved end residues are part of each CDR3. D genes are given only for firm matches. Size is omitted from some rows. Given values are once, few, many or a class for expanded clones.

J,size,D,V,DNA,CDR3
TRBJ1-1,.,.,TRBV9,TGTGCCAGCAGCCATGGGGGCTCTACGAACACGGAAGCTTTCTTT,CASSHGGSTNTEAFF
TRBJ2-1,many,TRBD2,TRBV6-4,TGTGCCAGCAGTGACAGGGGTGGCGGGAGGTCCTACAATGAGCAGTTCTTC,CASSDRGGGRSYNEQFF
TRBJ1-1,.,TRBD1,TRBV6-4,TGTGCCAGCAGTGCCACAGGGGGAATGATGAACACTGAAGCTTTCTTT,CASSATGGMMNTEAFF
TRBJ2-5,many,.,TRBV7-3,TGTGCCAGCTTCTTTGGTTTTGCGGATCTTAGCGAGACCCAGTACTTC,CASFFGFADLSETQYF
TRBJ1-3,.,.,TRBV11-2,TGTGCCAGCAGCTTAGATAGGAACACCATATATTTT,CASSLDRNTIYF
TRBJ1-5,many,.,TRBV28,TGTGCCAGCAGTTTATCCAGGGTGGAACAGCCCCAGCATTTT,CASSLSRVEQPQHF
TRBJ2-7,many,TRBD2,TRBV9,TGTGCCAGCAGCGTCCTAGCGGGAGGGCCTCTCGAGCAGTACTTC,CASSVLAGGPLEQYF
TRBJ2-1,.,.,TRBV24-1,TGTGCCACCAGTGACCCGTCGACTGGCACTGAGCAGTTCTTC,CATSDPSTGTEQFF
TRBJ2-7,.,TRBD1,TRBV29-1,TGCAGCGGGGGAACCGGGACAGGGTCATACGAGCAGTACTTC,CSGGTGTGSYEQYF
TRBJ2-1,many,TRBD1,TRBV6-2/TRBV6-3,TGTGCCAGCAGTTCGGGACAGGCTTCCTACAATGAGCAGTTCTTC,CASSSGQASYNEQFF
TRBJ2-3,many,TRBD1,TRBV19,TGTGCCAGTAGATCAAGACAGGGTACAGATACGCAGTATTTT,CASRSRQGTDTQYF
TRBJ1-4,many,.,TRBV4-2,TGTGCCAGCAGCCAAGACGGCGCTGAAAAACTGTTTTTT,CASSQDGAEKLFF
TRBJ2-1,.,TRBD2,TRBV7-3,TGTGCCAGCACCGACACCGGGACTAGCGGGTACAATGAGCAGTTCTTC,CASTDTGTSGYNEQFF
TRBJ2-5,.,TRBD1,TRBV10-2,TGCGCCAGCATACCACAGGGGGAAGGGGAGACCCAGTACTTC,CASIPQGEGETQYF
TRBJ2-3,.,.,TRBV7-6,TGTGCCAGCAGCTTAGCCCCTCGAAGGGTGGCAGATACGCAGTATTTT,CASSLAPRRVADTQYF
TRBJ1-3,.,.,TRBV7-3,TGTGCCAGCAGCTTAGCGGGCCAAGGTGCTGGAAACACCATATATTTT,CASSLAGQGAGNTIYF
TRBJ2-5,.,.,TRBV6-5,TGTGCCAGCAAGGTCCCAGGACTTGGAGAGACCCAGTACTTC,CASKVPGLGETQYF
TRBJ1-1,many,.,TRBV7-9,TGTGCCAGCAGCTTAGGCGCGACTGAAGCTTTCTTT,CASSLGATEAFF
TRBJ2-7,.,.,TRBV24-1,TGTGCCACCAGTGACTCCACAGGGTATCCTTACGAGCAGTACTTC,CATSDSTGYPYEQYF
TRBJ2-7,.,.,TRBV10-3,TGTGCCATCAATACAGCTTCCTACTACGAGCAGTACTTC,CAINTASYYEQYF
TRBJ2-7,many,TRBD2,TRBV10-2,TGCGCCAGCAGGTCAGGACTAGCGGGGGGGCCGAGTCCAAGCGAGCAGTACTTC,CASRSGLAGGPSPSEQYF
TRBJ2-7,.,TRBD2,TRBV7-6,TGTGCCAGCAGCTTATCCGAGCGGGAGGCCAACGAGCAGTACTTC,CASSLSEREANEQYF
TRBJ2-1,few,TRBD2,TRBV18,TGTGCCAGCTCACCGGGACTAGCGGGAGAGGGGGAGCAGTTCTTC,CASSPGLAGEGEQFF
TRBJ2-7,many,.,TRBV5-5,TGTGCCAGCAGCACCCCCACAGGGTACGAGCAGTACTTC,CASSTPTGYEQYF
TRBJ2-1,.,TRBD2,TRBV7-2,TGTGCCAGCAGCTTAACTAGTGGGAGCGGGGGGGTCAATGAGCAGTTCTTC,CASSLTSGSGGVNEQFF
TRBJ1-1,few,.,TRBV14,TGTGCCAGCAGCCAAGGTTCCTTT,CASSQGSF
TRBJ2-5,many,TRBD2,TRBV6-6,TGTGCCAGCAGGGGACTAGCGGGAGCCCCGGGTGAGACCCAGTACTTC,CASRGLAGAPGETQYF
TRBJ1-2,many,TRBD1,TRBV3-1,TGTGCCAGCAGCCAGGCCGGGACAGGGGCCGGCTACACCTTC,CASSQAGTGAGYTF
TRBJ1-2,.,.,TRBV7-9,TGTGCCAGCAGTGGGGACATTTTCTATGGCTACACCTTC,CASSGDIFYGYTF
TRBJ2-6,.,.,TRBV7-6,TGTGCCAGCAGCTTAGATGGGGCCGGCGCTGAAGCTTTC,CASSLDGAGAEAF
TRBJ2-6,.,.,TRBV7-8,TGTGCCAGCACCCCCGGGCTGTGCTCTGGGGCCAACGTCCTGACTTTC,CASTPGLCSGANVLTF
TRBJ1-6,many,TRBD1,TRBV6-5,TGTGCCAGCAGTTACTCCCCGGACAGGGGTTCACCCCTCCACTTT,CASSYSPDRGSPLHF
TRBJ2-5,.,.,TRBV7-2,TGTGCCAGCAGCTTACGACAGCGGGAGACCCAGTACTTC,CASSLRQRETQYF
TRBJ2-4,once,.,TRBV4-1,TGCGCCAGCAGCCAAGTGCAGAGTAGCGCATTAAAAAACATTCAGTACTTC,CASSQVQSSALKNIQYF
TRBJ2-3,many,TRBD2,TRBV9,TGTGCCAGCAGCGTAGACGGCGGGGGGGACACAGATACGCAGTATTTT,CASSVDGGGDTDTQYF
TRBJ1-2,.,.,TRBV19,TGTGCCAGTAGTATCCCGGCCAGCGGGGACTATGGCTACACCTTC,CASSIPASGDYGYTF
TRBJ1-5,.,.,TRBV24-1,TGTGCCACCAGTGTCGGACCCCACCAAGAGACCCAGCATTTT,CATSVGPHQETQHF
TRBJ2-1,many,TRBD2,TRBV4-2,TGTGCCAGCAGCCAGGACTCGACTAGCGGGAGTCATGAGCAGTTCTTC,CASSQDSTSGSHEQFF
TRBJ2-1,.,TRBD2,TRBV7-9,TGTGCCAGCAGCTTAGGACGAGGGCTAGCGGGACACAATGAGCAGTTCTTC,CASSLGRGLAGHNEQFF
TRBJ1-1,many,.,TRBV27,TGTGCCGGCCGGACAGCGGTGAACACTGAAGCTTTCTTT,CAGRTAVNTEAFF
TRBJ2-3,.,TRBD2,TRBV7-2,TGTGCCAGCAGCCCAATTAGGGGGCTAGCGGGAGGCCTCCCCACAGATACGCAGTATTTT,CASSPIRGLAGGLPTDTQYF
TRBJ2-7,many,.,TRBV12-3/TRBV12-4,TGTGCCAGCAGTCTATGGACAGACGCCTACGAGCAGTACTTC,CASSLWTDAYEQYF
TRBJ2-1,many,TRBD2,TRBV5-1,TGCGCCAGCAGCATCGGGACTAGCGGTAACAATGAGCAGTTCTTC,CASSIGTSGNNEQFF
TRBJ2-3,.,.,TRBV30,TGTGCCTGGAGTGTTTCCCTGGGAGTTGGAGATACGCAGTATTTT,CAWSVSLGVGDTQYF
TRBJ2-2,.,.,TRBV6-1,TGTGCCGCAAGCAGGGTGACCGGGGAGCTGTTTTTT,CAASRVTGELFF
TRBJ1-6,medium-sized,.,TRBV20-1,TGCAGTGCTAGACAGGTTCTCAAGAATTCACCCCTCCACTTT,CSARQVLKNSPLHF
TRBJ1-6,.,.,TRBV11-2,TGTGCCAGCAGCGTCGGATGGATGGAGGATTCACCCCTCCACTTT,CASSVGWMEDSPLHF
TRBJ2-4,many,TRBD1,TRBV12-3/TRBV12-4,TGTGCCAGCAGCCGGGGACAGAAAAACATTCAGTACTTC,CASSRGQKNIQYF
TRBJ2-1,.,.,TRBV6-1,TGTGCCAGCAGTGAGTTCGGGGGCGCGACAGATACGCAGTTCTTC,CASSEFGGATDTQFF
TRBJ1-5,.,.,TRBV10-1,TGCGCCAGCAGAAGGTCCGGCAACAATCAGCCCCAGCATTTT,CASRRSGNNQPQHF